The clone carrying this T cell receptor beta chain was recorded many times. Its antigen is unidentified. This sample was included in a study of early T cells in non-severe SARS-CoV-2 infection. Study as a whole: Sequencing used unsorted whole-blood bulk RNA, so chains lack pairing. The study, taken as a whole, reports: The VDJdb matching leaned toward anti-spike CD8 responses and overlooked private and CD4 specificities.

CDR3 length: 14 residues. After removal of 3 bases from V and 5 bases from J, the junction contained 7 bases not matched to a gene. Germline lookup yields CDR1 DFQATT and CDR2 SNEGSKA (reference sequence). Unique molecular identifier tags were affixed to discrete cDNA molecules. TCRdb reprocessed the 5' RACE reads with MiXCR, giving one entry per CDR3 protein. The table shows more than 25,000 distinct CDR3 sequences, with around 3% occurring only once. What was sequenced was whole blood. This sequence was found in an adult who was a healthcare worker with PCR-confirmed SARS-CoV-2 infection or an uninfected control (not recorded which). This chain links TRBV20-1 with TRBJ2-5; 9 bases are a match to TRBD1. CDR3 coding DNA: TGCAGTGCTAGCGAGAGGGACAGGGAGGAGACCCAGTACTTC. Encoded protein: CSASERDREETQYF.